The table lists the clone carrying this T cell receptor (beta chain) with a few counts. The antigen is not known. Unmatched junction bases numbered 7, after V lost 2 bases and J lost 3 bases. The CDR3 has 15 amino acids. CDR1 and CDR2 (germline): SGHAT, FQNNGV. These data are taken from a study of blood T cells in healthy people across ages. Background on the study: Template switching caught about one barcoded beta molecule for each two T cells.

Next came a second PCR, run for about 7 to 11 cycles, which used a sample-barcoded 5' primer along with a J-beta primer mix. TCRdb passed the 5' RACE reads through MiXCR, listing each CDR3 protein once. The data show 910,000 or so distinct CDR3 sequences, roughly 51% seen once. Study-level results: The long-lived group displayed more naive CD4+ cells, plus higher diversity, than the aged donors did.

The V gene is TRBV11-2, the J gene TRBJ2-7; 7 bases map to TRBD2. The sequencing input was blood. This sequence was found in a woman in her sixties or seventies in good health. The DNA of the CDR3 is TGTGCCAGCAGCTTAATGACCCTAGCGGACTACGAGCAGTACTTC. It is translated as CASSLMTLADYEQYF.